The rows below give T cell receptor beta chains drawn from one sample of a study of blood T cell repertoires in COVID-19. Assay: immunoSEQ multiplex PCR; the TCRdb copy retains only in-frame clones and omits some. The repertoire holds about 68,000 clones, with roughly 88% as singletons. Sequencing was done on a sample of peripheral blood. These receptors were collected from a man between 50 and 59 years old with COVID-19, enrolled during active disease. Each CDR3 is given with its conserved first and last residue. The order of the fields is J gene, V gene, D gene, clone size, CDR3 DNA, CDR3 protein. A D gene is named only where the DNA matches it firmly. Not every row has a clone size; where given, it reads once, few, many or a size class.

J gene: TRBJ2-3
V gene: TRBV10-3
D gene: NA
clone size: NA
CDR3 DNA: TGTGCCATCAGTGAGCTTAGTTATACAGATACGCAGTATTTT
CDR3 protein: CAISELSYTDTQYF

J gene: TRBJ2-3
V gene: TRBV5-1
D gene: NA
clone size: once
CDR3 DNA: TGCGCCAGCAGCTTGGAAGGCAGGGGCGCGGGAGCCACAGATACGCAGTATTTT
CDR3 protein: CASSLEGRGAGATDTQYF

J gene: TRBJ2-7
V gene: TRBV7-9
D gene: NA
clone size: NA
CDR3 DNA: TGTGCCAGCAGCTTAGGATGGGGAGAGTACGAGCAGTACTTC
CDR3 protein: CASSLGWGEYEQYF

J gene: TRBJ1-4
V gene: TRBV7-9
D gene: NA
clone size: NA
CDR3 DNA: TGTGCCAGCAGCTTTCCCCAGACATTCCCCTTCAATGAAAAACTGTTTTTT
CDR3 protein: CASSFPQTFPFNEKLFF

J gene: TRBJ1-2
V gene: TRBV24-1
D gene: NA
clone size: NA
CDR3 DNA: TGTGCCACCAGTGATTCCGACAGGAGTTATGGCTACACCTTC
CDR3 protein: CATSDSDRSYGYTF

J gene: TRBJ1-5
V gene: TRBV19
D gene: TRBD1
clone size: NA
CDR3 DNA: TGTGCCAGTGGCCGGGACAGTAATCAGCCCCAGCATTTT
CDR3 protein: CASGRDSNQPQHF

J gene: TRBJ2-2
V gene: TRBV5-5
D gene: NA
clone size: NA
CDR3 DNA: TGTGCCAGCAGCGGGCAGAACACCGGGGAGCTGTTTTTT
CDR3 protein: CASSGQNTGELFF

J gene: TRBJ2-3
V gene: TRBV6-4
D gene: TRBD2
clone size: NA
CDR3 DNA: TGTGCCAGCAGCCGACTAGCGGGAGCTGCAGATACGCAGTATTTT
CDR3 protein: CASSRLAGAADTQYF

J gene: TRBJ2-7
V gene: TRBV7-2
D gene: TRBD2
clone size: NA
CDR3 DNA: TGTGCCAGCAGCTTAGATAGCGGGAGGACCTACGAGCAGTACTTC
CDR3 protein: CASSLDSGRTYEQYF

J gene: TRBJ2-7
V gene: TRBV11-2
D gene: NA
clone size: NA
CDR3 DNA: TGTGCCAGCAGCTTTGGGCGTAATACCTACGAGCAGTACTTC
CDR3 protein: CASSFGRNTYEQYF

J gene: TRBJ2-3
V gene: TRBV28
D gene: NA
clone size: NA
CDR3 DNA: TGTGCCAGCCTTGAACAGGGCAGAGATACGCAGTATTTT
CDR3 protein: CASLEQGRDTQYF

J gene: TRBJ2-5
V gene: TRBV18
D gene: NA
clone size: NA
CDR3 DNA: TGTGCCAGCTCACCCGACAGAGCTCCACAAGAGACCCAGTACTTC
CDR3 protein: CASSPDRAPQETQYF

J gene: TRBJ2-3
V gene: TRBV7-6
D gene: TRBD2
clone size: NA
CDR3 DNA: TGTGCCAGCAGCTTAGAACTAGCGGGAGTCAATCGAGATACGCAGTATTTT
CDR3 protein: CASSLELAGVNRDTQYF

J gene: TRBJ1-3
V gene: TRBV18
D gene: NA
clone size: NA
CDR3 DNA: TGTGCCAGCTCACCGCCGGGTAACACCATATATTTT
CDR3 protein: CASSPPGNTIYF

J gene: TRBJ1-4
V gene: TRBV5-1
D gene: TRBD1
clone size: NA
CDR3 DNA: TGCGCCAGCACCCCCACGACGAACAGGGGACATGAAAAACTGTTTTTT
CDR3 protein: CASTPTTNRGHEKLFF

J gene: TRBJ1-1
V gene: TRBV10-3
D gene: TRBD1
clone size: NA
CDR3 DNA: TGTGCCACCAGAGACCCGACAGGGTTAACTGAAGCTTTCTTT
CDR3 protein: CATRDPTGLTEAFF

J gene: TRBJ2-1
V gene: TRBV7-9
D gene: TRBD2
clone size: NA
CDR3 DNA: TGTGCCAGCAGCCGAGGACTAGCGGGAGGCAATGAGCAGTTCTTC
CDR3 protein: CASSRGLAGGNEQFF

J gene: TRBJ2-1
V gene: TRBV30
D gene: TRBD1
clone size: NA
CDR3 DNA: TGTGCCTGGGCGTCCGGGACAGGAGACAATGAGCAGTTCTTC
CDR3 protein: CAWASGTGDNEQFF

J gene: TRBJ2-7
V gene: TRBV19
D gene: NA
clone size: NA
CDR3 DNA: TGTGCCAGTAGTATAGCTCTCCAGGATGAGTCCTACGAGCAGTACTTC
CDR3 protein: CASSIALQDESYEQYF

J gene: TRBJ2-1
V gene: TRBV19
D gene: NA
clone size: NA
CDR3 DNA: TGTGCCAGTAGTATTGCCGGGAGCTCCTACAATGAGCAGTTCTTC
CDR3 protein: CASSIAGSSYNEQFF

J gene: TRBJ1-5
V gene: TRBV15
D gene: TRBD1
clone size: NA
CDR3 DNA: TGTGCCACCAGCTTCAGTCAGGGGGCTGTTCAGCCCCAGCATTTT
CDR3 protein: CATSFSQGAVQPQHF

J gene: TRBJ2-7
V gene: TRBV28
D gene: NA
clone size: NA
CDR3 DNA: TGTGCCAGCAGGACTCGGACAATTAATTACGAGCAGTACTTC
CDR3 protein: CASRTRTINYEQYF

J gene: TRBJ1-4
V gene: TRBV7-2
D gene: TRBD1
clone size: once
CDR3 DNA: TGTGCCAGCAGCCGCGACAGGGTGACGACTAATGAAAAACTGTTTTTT
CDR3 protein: CASSRDRVTTNEKLFF

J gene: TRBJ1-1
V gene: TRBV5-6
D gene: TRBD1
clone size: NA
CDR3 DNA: TGTGCCAGCAGGGGACAGGTAAACACTGAAGCTTTCTTT
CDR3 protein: CASRGQVNTEAFF

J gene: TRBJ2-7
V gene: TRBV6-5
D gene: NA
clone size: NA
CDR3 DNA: TGTGCCAGCAGGGACAGTAGCTCCTACGAGCAGTACTTC
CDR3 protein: CASRDSSSYEQYF